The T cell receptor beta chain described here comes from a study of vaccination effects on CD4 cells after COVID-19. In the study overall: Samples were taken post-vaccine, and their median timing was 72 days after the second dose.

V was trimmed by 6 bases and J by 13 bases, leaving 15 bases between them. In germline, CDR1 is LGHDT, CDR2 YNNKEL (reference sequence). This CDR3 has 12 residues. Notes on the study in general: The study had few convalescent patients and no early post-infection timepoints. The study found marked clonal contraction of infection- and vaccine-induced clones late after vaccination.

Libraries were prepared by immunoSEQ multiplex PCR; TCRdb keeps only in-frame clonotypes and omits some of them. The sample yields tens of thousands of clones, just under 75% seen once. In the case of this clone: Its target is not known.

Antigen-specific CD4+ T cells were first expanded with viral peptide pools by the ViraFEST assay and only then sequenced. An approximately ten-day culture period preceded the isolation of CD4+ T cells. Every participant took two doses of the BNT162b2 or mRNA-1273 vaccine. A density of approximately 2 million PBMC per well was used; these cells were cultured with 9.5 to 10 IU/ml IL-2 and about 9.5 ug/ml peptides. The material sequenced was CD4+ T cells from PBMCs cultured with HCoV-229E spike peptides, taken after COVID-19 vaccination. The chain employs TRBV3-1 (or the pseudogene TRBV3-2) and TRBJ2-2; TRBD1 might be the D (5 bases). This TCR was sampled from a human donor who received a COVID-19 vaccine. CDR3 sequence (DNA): TGTGCCAGCAGAAAAACAGGCTCGGGGCTGTTTTTT. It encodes CASRKTGSGLFF.